Each of the 21 T cell receptor beta chains below was sequenced from the same sample in a study of shared clonotypes between healthy human individuals. Libraries were prepared by immunoSEQ multiplex PCR; TCRdb keeps only in-frame clonotypes and omits some of them. The table shows 2 million to 2.5 million clones, with approximately 95% occurring only once. Sample: naive CD4+ T cells from PBMCs. Sample subset: CD45RA+ positively selected. The origin of the receptors is a man aged 18 to 30 in good health. Some clones in this sample may be carry-over from other donors' samples.

This chain connects TRBV30 to TRBJ1-2; D gene unclear. The CDR3 runs to 11 residues. Germline-derived CDR1 and CDR2 are GTSNPN and SVGIG (reference sequence). Trimming removed 1 base from V and 8 bases from J, with 8 bases in between. DNA of the CDR3: TGTGCCTGGAGTGCGGATAGGGGCTACACCTTC. Protein sequence: CAWSADRGYTF.

This clone came up once. This rearrangement joins TRBV6-4 to TRBJ2-2; 8 bases map to TRBD1. Looked up from germline, CDR1 is MRHNA and CDR2 is SNTAGT. The CDR3 extends over 14 amino acids. V was pared by 5 bases and J by 3 bases, with 2 bases of the junction left unmatched. This chain's CDR3 is CASSTTGDTGELFF. The CDR3 nucleotides read TGTGCCAGCAGTACGACAGGGGACACCGGGGAGCTGTTTTTT.

This clone was seen only once. V and J are TRBV6-1 and TRBJ1-2; 7 bases line up with TRBD1. The CDR3 contains 16 residues. CDR1 is MNHNS and CDR2 is SASEGT in the germline V gene. Trimming cost V 2 bases and J 2 bases; bases outside gene matches: 8. CDR3 coding DNA: TGTGCCAGCAGTGAACTAGGCCAGGGGGGGAACTATGGCTACACCTTC. Amino acids: CASSELGQGGNYGYTF.

V usage is TRBV5-1 and J usage is TRBJ2-1; D is unclear. Germline CDR1 is SGHRS and CDR2 is YFSETQ. Trimming took off 3 bases at V and 3 bases at J, with 7 bases between the two ends. The CDR3 is 13 amino acids. The CDR3 DNA is TGCGCCAGCAGCTACACAGACTACAATGAGCAGTTCTTC. It yields the protein CASSYTDYNEQFF.

The chain couples TRBV7-3 to TRBJ2-3; TRBD2 might be the D (6 bases). CDR3 size: 16 residues. Trimming shortened V by 4 bases and J by 6 bases, and 20 bases separated the two germline ends. Germline lookup yields CDR1 SGHTA and CDR2 FQGTGA. The DNA for the CDR3 is TGTGCCAGCAGCTCTACACTGACTAGAGGTGCGGATACGCAGTATTTT. Its translation is CASSSTLTRGADTQYF.

The V and J genes are TRBV2 and TRBJ1-2; 11 bases map to TRBD1. The CDR3 loop spans 17 amino acids. The trim removed 3 bases at V and 5 bases at J, leaving 11 bases unmatched. Germline V gives CDR1 SNHLY, CDR2 FYNNEI. The CDR3 spells CASSEFGTGGSSYGYTF. As DNA, the CDR3 is TGTGCCAGCAGTGAGTTTGGGACAGGGGGATCGAGTTATGGCTACACCTTC.

This chain links TRBV11-2 with TRBJ2-5; the D call may be TRBD1 or TRBD2 (5 bases each). V was clipped by 6 bases and J by 9 bases, with 17 bases between them. From germline, CDR1 is SGHAT and CDR2 FQNNGV. This CDR3 region has 13 residues. CDR3 nucleotides: TGTGCCAGCAGAAGTATAGGGACGAGCCCCCAGTACTTC. Translation: CASRSIGTSPQYF.

The chain uses TRBV6-1 and TRBJ2-1; TRBD1 aligns across 8 bases. The V and J ends lost 4 bases and 0 bases, in that order; junction bases with no gene match: 14. This CDR3 region has 19 residues. The germline CDR1 and CDR2 sequences are MNHNS and SASEGT. The chain's CDR3 is CASSVPGQVPSSSYNEQFF. CDR3 in DNA: TGTGCCAGCAGTGTTCCGGGACAGGTCCCCTCGAGCTCCTACAATGAGCAGTTCTTC.

This clone has a single count. Other DNA sequences from this sample encode an identical CDR3 as well. The chain joins TRBV5-1 to TRBJ2-2; D is ambiguous. Trimming cost V 4 bases and J 1 base, with 8 bases left between them. In germline, CDR1 is SGHRS, CDR2 YFSETQ. The length of the CDR3 is 14 residues. Written as DNA, the CDR3 is TGCGCCAGCAGCCTGAATGGGAACACCGGGGAGCTGTTTTTT. Its protein is CASSLNGNTGELFF.

The chain has TRBV5-1 and TRBJ2-3; D is possibly TRBD1 (5 bases). The CDR3 has 13 residues. Germline CDR1 reads SGHRS; CDR2 reads YFSETQ. V lost 5 bases and J lost 6, with 13 bases in between. Here the CDR3 DNA reads TGCGCCAGCAGACAAAGGGGTGTGGATACGCAGTATTTT. This gives the protein CASRQRGVDTQYF.

The chain couples TRBV19 to TRBJ1-1, with D perhaps matching TRBD1 (6 bases). This CDR3 comprises 15 residues. The germline CDR1 and CDR2 sequences are LNHDA and SQIVND (reference sequence). V was pared by 3 bases and J by 0 bases, with 11 bases between. CDR3 nucleotides: TGTGCCAGTAGTATTCAGGGGCGGATGAACACTGAAGCTTTCTTT. Protein sequence: CASSIQGRMNTEAFF.

The table lists this clone with a few counts. The sample contains more than one DNA sequence encoding this CDR3. V usage is TRBV28 and J usage is TRBJ1-2, with D possibly matching TRBD1 (5 bases). Germline values: CDR1 MDHEN, CDR2 SYDVKM. This CDR3 is 13 amino acids long. V gave up 5 bases and J gave up 4 bases, with 11 bases separating them. DNA for the CDR3: TGTGCCAGCAGTCCCCCGGGGGGCTATGGCTACACCTTC. This gives the protein CASSPPGGYGYTF.

The rearrangement links TRBV18 to TRBJ1-4; 8 bases align to TRBD1. V lost 5 bases to trimming and J lost 3 bases; unmatched junction nucleotides: 5. This CDR3 has 15 residues. Germline V gives CDR1 KGHSH, CDR2 LQKENI. Here the CDR3 reads CASSVDRAPNEKLFF. CDR3 DNA sequence: TGTGCCAGCTCAGTGGACAGGGCACCTAATGAAAAACTGTTTTTT.

The rearrangement joins TRBV28 to TRBJ2-7, with TRBD1 as a possible D gene (6 bases). The CDR3 sequence is 16 residues long. Trimming cost V 6 bases and J 4 bases, with 22 bases left between them. Germline loops: CDR1 MDHEN, CDR2 SYDVKM. In nucleotides, the CDR3 is TGTGCCAGCAGGTTTAGAACAGGGCCGTTGGATTACGAGCAGTACTTC. Its translation: CASRFRTGPLDYEQYF.

This chain uses TRBV28 with TRBJ2-7; 8 bases are a match to TRBD1. The CDR3 spans 14 residues. Germline-derived CDR1 and CDR2 are MDHEN and SYDVKM. J gave up 2 bases and V 7 bases, and 7 bases lay outside the gene matches. The CDR3 loop reads CASTPGQVTYEQYF. In DNA form, the CDR3 reads TGTGCCAGCACCCCGGGACAGGTGACCTACGAGCAGTACTTC.

The chain employs TRBV9 and TRBJ1-1; D is perhaps TRBD1 (6 bases). There are 14 residues in the CDR3. V was cut by 1 base and J by 5 bases, with 12 bases left in between. Germline CDR1 reads SGDLS; CDR2 reads YYNGEE. The CDR3 region has the DNA TGTGCCAGCAGCGTAACAGGGACTACGACTGAAGCTTTCTTT. Its protein is CASSVTGTTTEAFF.

The rearrangement joins TRBV5-1 to TRBJ2-2; 10 bases are shared with TRBD2. The junction had 4 bases not matched to a gene; V was cut back by 4 bases and J by 1 base. Germline-derived CDR1 and CDR2 are SGHRS and YFSETQ. This CDR3 has 16 amino acids. The CDR3 DNA is TGCGCCAGCAGCGCCGGACTAGCGGTGAACACCGGGGAGCTGTTTTTT. Its protein product is CASSAGLAVNTGELFF.

The V gene is TRBV5-1, the J gene TRBJ2-2; D may be TRBD1 (6 bases). CDR1 and CDR2 from the germline V gene are SGHRS and YFSETQ. The V and J ends lost 2 bases and 7 bases respectively, with 15 bases between them. The length of the CDR3 is 15 residues. CDR3 region: CASSFLGTHNGELFF. The CDR3 bases are TGCGCCAGCAGCTTCCTCGGGACACACAACGGGGAGCTGTTTTTT.

This chain uses TRBV5-4 with TRBJ2-1; D unclear. Germline loops: CDR1 SGHNT, CDR2 YYREEE (reference sequence). The CDR3 covers 13 residues. Trimming left V 0 bases short and J 5 bases short, with 6 bases between. The CDR3 sequence is CASSLDSNNEQFF. The CDR3 DNA reads TGTGCCAGCAGCTTGGACAGCAACAATGAGCAGTTCTTC. Together with reference TRBV5-4 and TRBJ2-1, the CDR3 gives the full variable domain: ETGVTQSPTHLIKTRGQQVTLRCSSQSGHNTVSWYQQALGQGPQFIFQYYREEENGRGNFPPRFSGLQFPNYSSELNVNALELDDSALYLCASSLDSNNEQFFGPGTRLTVL.

This clone was seen only once. No conserved phenylalanine or tryptophan ends this CDR3, so it is likely a read error. The chain joins TRBV7-9 to TRBJ1-2; D remains unclear. V lost 5 bases and J 2 bases, leaving 12 bases between the germline ends. The CDR3 length is 14 residues. The germline CDR1 and CDR2 sequences are SEHNR and FQNEAQ (reference sequence). The CDR3 sequence: CASSKKTINYGYTL. CDR3 bases: TGTGCCAGCAGCAAAAAGACAATAAACTATGGCTACACCCTC.

This chain links TRBV19 with TRBJ1-1; the D gene is possibly TRBD1 (6 bases). Deletions cut 1 base from V and 7 bases from J, with 10 bases between. The CDR3 totals 13 residues. Germline CDR1 LNHDA, CDR2 SQIVND (reference sequence). CDR3 residues: CASSIGGPSEAFF. CDR3 in DNA: TGTGCCAGTAGTATAGGGGGGCCAAGTGAAGCTTTCTTT.